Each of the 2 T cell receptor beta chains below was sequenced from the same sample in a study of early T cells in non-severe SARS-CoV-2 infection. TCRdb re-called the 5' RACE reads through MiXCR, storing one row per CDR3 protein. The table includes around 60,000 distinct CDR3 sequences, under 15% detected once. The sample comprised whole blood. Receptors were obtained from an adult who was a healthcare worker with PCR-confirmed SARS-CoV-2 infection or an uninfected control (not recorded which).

The CDR3 nucleotides are TGCGCCAGCAGCCCCAAGGCGGACACGCGAACTGAAGCTTTCTTT. This codes for CASSPKADTRTEAFF. The chain has TRBV4-3 and TRBJ1-1; maybe TRBD1 (5 bases). Germline V gene lookup returns CDR1 LGHNA and CDR2 YSLEER. The V end lost 4 bases, the J end lost 5 bases, and 17 bases lay between the germline ends. This CDR3 is 15 amino acids long.

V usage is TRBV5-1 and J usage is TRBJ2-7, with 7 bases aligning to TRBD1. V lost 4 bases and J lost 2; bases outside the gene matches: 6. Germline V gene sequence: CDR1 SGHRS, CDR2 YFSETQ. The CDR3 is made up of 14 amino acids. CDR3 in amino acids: CASSGGQAAYEQYF. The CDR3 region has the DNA TGCGCCAGCAGCGGAGGACAGGCAGCCTACGAGCAGTACTTC.